This entry concerns a single TCR beta chain. This record belongs to a study of blood T cell repertoires in COVID-19. Looking at the study overall: Sites across the United States, Italy and Spain contributed samples from acute and convalescent COVID-19. Nucleic acid was either cDNA or gDNA, and it came from T cells, B-cell-depleted T cells, or PBMCs.

Per the original data handling: Reference gene primer amplification in the assay estimated nucleated cell counts. Only in-frame clones appear in the TCRdb table, and some are missing; sequencing was by immunoSEQ multiplex PCR. That table furnishes V, J and clone size, whereas the DNA furnished D and trimming. Among 230,000 or so clones listed, around four fifths were seen once. The sequenced sample consisted of peripheral blood. The clonotype was recovered from a middle-aged man with active or convalescent COVID-19.

This CDR3 is CASTKGAEGETQYF. CDR3 bases: TGTGCCAGCACTAAGGGGGCGGAGGGAGAGACCCAGTACTTC. The chain is built from TRBV11-3 and TRBJ2-5; D possibly corresponds to TRBD1 (7 bases). Per germline, CDR1 SGHNT and CDR2 YENEEA. The CDR3 covers 14 residues. Trimming cost V 7 bases and J 4 bases, with 16 bases left between them.